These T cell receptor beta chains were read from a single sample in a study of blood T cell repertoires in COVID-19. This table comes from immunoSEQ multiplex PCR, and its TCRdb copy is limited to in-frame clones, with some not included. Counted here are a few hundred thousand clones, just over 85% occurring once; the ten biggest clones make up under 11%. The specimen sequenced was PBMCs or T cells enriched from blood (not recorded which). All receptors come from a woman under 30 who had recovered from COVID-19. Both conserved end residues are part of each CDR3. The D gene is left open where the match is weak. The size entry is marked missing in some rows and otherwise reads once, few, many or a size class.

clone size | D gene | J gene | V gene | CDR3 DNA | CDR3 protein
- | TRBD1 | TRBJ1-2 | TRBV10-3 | TGTGCCATCAGTGTCGGGGACAGCTACTATGGCTACACCTTC | CAISVGDSYYGYTF
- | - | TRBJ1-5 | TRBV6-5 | TGTGCCAGCTTCTGGGGCAGGGGCATGGGTCAGCCCCAGCATTTT | CASFWGRGMGQPQHF
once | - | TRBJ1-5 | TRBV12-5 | TGTGCTAGTGGTTTGGGCGGGGTGAGTCAGCCCCAGCATTTT | CASGLGGVSQPQHF
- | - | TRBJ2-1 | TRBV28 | TGTGCCAGCAGCGAAGACCCTCAGGGTGGGTTCTTC | CASSEDPQGGFF
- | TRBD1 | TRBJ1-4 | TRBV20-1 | TGCAGTGCTGGTGGACAGGGGGAGACAACTAATGAAAAACTGTTTTTT | CSAGGQGETTNEKLFF
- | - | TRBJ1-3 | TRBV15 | TGTGCCACCAGCAGAGAGGCAGGGATCTCTGGAAACACCATATATTTT | CATSREAGISGNTIYF
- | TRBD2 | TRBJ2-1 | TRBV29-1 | TGCAGCGTTGTTAGGACTAGTATGAATGAGCAGTTCTTC | CSVVRTSMNEQFF
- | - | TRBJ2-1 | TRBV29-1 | TGCAGCGTTGCGGGATGGAACAATGAGCAGTTCTTC | CSVAGWNNEQFF
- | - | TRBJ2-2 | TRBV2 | TGTGCCAGCAGTGAAGTTCCGGGGGACACCGGGGAGCTGTTTTTT | CASSEVPGDTGELFF
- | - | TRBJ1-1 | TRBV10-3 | TGTGCCATCAGTGAGTCCAGACAGACTGAAGCTTTCTTT | CAISESRQTEAFF
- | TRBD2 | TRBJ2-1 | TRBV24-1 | TGTGCCACCAGTGAAGGGGGGCTAGCGGGAGGGAGCTCCTACAATGAGCAGTTCTTC | CATSEGGLAGGSSYNEQFF
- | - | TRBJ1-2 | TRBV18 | TGTGCCAGCTCACCGGACAGACACTACACCTTC | CASSPDRHYTF
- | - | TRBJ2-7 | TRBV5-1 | TGCGCCAGCAGCTTGTTAACAGGGTCTCTCTACGAGCAGTACTTC | CASSLLTGSLYEQYF
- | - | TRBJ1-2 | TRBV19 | TGTGCCAGTAGTATATTAGGAGGCAGGCTTACTAACTATGGCTACACCTTC | CASSILGGRLTNYGYTF
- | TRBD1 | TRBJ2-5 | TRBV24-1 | TGTGCCCCAACAAATGGGACAGGTGGCGAGACCCAGTACTTC | CAPTNGTGGETQYF
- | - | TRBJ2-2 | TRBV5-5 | TGTGCCAGCATCACCGGAGTGGGGAACACCGGGGAGCTGTTTTTT | CASITGVGNTGELFF
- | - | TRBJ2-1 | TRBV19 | TGTGCCAGTAGTATTATACTCACTTCCGACAATGAGCAGTTCTTC | CASSIILTSDNEQFF
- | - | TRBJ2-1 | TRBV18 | TGTGCCAGCTCACTTCTCCGGAGCTCCTACAATGAGCAGTTCTTC | CASSLLRSSYNEQFF
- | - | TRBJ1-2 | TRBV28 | TGTGCCAGCAGTTTACGGCAGGTTGCTAACTATGGCTACACCTTC | CASSLRQVANYGYTF
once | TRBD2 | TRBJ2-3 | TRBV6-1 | TGTGCCAGCAGTGAATGGACTAGCGGGGTTTCCACAGATACGCAGTATTTT | CASSEWTSGVSTDTQYF
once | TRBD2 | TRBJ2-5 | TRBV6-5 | TGTGCCAGCATGTTAGCGGGGGGTAACCAAGAGACCCAGTACTTC | CASMLAGGNQETQYF
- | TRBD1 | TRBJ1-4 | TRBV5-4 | TGTGCCAGCAGTCGGGACAGGGAAGGTGAAAAACTGTTTTTT | CASSRDREGEKLFF
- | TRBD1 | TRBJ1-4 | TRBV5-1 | TGCGCCAGCAGCTTAGGGGGCGCAACTAATGAAAAACTGTTTTTT | CASSLGGATNEKLFF
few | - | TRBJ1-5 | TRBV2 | TGTGCCAGCAGTGCTAGCAATCGGGAGGGTCAGCCCCAGCATTTT | CASSASNREGQPQHF
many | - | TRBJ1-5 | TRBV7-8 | TGTGCCAGCAGCTTAGTATCGGGGGGTAGCAATCAGCCCCAGCATTTT | CASSLVSGGSNQPQHF
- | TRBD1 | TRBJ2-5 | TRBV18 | TGTGCCAGCTCACCAGGGACAGGGATCGAGACCCAGTACTTC | CASSPGTGIETQYF
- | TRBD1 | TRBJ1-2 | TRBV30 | TGTGCCTGGAGTTATGGCAGAGGGGGCGGCTACACCTTC | CAWSYGRGGGYTF
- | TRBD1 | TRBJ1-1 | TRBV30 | TGTGCCTGGGCATGGGACAGTAACACTGAAGCTTTCTTT | CAWAWDSNTEAFF
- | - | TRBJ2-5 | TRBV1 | TGCACCAGCAGCCAAGATGGGCAGGGGGCGCATGCTGAGAAAGAGACCCAGTACTTC | CTSSQDGQGAHAEKETQYF
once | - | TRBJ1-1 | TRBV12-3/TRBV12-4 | TGTGCCAGCAGTTTATTTGTTAGCACTGAAGCTTTCTTT | CASSLFVSTEAFF
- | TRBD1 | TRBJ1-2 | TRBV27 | TGTGCCAGCAGAACGACAGGGGGGGGAGGCTACACCTTC | CASRTTGGGGYTF
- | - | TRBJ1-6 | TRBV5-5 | TGTGCCAGCAGCTTTTTGACAGGAGCCTCATCACCCCTCCACTTT | CASSFLTGASSPLHF
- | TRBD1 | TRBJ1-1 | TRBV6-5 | TGTGCCAGCAGTTTATCCGGGACAGGGGGCACTGAAGCTTTCTTT | CASSLSGTGGTEAFF
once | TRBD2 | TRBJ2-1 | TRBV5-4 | TGTGCCAGCAGCCTGAGCGGGGGGGACAATGAGCAGTTCTTC | CASSLSGGDNEQFF
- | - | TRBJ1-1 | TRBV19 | TGTGCCAGTAGTCCCGGGGGATACACTGAAGCTTTCTTT | CASSPGGYTEAFF
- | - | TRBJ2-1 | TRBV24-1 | TGTGCCACCAGTGATTCTTCGTTGGGGGGTGAGCAGTTCTTC | CATSDSSLGGEQFF
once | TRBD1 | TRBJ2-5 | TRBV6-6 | TGTGCCAGCAGCCAAACAGGGGGCTGGGAGACCCAGTACTTC | CASSQTGGWETQYF
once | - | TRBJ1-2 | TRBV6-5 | TGTGCCAGCAGTTACCTGGAAAAGGGGAGGTTTGGCTACACCTTC | CASSYLEKGRFGYTF
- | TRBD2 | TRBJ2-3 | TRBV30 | TGTGCCTGGAGTCGGTTGTTGGGGGGGTACACAGATACGCAGTATTTT | CAWSRLLGGYTDTQYF
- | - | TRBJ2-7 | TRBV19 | TGTGCCAGTAGTAGGGACTCCTCCTACGAGCAGTACTTC | CASSRDSSYEQYF
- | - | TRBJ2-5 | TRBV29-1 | TGCAGCGTTCCACATGCCCTCGCCCAAGAGACCCAGTACTTC | CSVPHALAQETQYF
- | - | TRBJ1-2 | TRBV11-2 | TGTGCCAGCAGCTTAGAAGTCCAGTACTATGGCTACACCTTC | CASSLEVQYYGYTF
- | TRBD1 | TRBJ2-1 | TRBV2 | TGTGCCAGCAGTTCTACCGGGACAGAAGCCGATGAGCAGTTCTTC | CASSSTGTEADEQFF
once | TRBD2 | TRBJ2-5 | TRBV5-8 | TGTGCCAGCAGCTCCGGGACTAGCGGGGGCCAAGAGACCCAGTACTTC | CASSSGTSGGQETQYF
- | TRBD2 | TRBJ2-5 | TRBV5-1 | TGCGCCAGCAGCCCTAGCGGGGGAGGGGTCCAAGAGACCCAGTACTTC | CASSPSGGGVQETQYF
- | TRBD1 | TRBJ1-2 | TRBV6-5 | TGTGCCAGCAGTTACCTCGGGACAGAGGACTATGGCTACACCTTC | CASSYLGTEDYGYTF
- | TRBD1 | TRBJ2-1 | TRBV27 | TGTGCCAGCAGCCGTTATCTCGGACAGGGGGCCTACAATGAGCAGTTCTTC | CASSRYLGQGAYNEQFF
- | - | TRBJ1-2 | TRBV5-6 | TGTGCCAGCAGCTTGACCAAGCGGGACCCGACTAACTATGGCTACACCTTC | CASSLTKRDPTNYGYTF
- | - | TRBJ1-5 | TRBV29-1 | TGCAGCGTTGAAGATCATCCAGGGGAGACCAATCAGCCCCAGCATTTT | CSVEDHPGETNQPQHF
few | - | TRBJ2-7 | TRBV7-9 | TGTGCCAGCAGCTCCTCGCAGGGAGGTCCCTACGAGCAGTACTTC | CASSSSQGGPYEQYF
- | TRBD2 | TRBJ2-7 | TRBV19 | TGTGCCAGTACCTCGGGGGGAACTTCCTCCTACGAGCAGTACTTC | CASTSGGTSSYEQYF
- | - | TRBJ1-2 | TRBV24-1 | TGTGCCACCCACATAGCCGGGGTTGACTATGGCTACACCTTC | CATHIAGVDYGYTF
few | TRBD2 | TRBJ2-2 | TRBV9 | TGTGCCAGCAGCGCGGGACCTAGCGGGGGGAACACCGGGGAGCTGTTTTTT | CASSAGPSGGNTGELFF
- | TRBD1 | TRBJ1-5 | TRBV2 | TGTGCCAGCAGTGAAAGGCGGGACAGGGTCAAACAGCCCCAGCATTTT | CASSERRDRVKQPQHF
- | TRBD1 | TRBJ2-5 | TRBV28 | TGTGCCAGCACTGAACGGACAGGGGGCTTGGAGACCCAGTACTTC | CASTERTGGLETQYF
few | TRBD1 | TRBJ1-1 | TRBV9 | TGTGCCAGCAGCGCCCAGGGGGGTCGGGCTTTCTTT | CASSAQGGRAFF
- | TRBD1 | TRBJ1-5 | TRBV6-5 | TGTGCCAGCAGTTCGTACAGGGGAAGTCAGCCCCAGCATTTT | CASSSYRGSQPQHF
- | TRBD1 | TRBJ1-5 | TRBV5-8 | TGTGCCAGCAGCTATGACAGGGCCAGTTATCAGCCCCAGCATTTT | CASSYDRASYQPQHF
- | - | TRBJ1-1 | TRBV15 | TGTGCCACCAGCGTTAGAGGACACCTGGAAACTGAAGCTTTCTTT | CATSVRGHLETEAFF
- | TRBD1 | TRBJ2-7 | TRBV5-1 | TGCGCCAGCAGCTTGGTGGTTGGTGGGTCGGGACAGGGTTTTTTCTACGAGCAGTACTTC | CASSLVVGGSGQGFFYEQYF